Listed here are 24 T cell receptor beta chains from one sample, sequenced in a study of cytomegalovirus exposure and HLA in healthy donors. Using immunoSEQ multiplex PCR, the repertoire was profiled, and TCRdb retains in-frame clones only, with some absent. This table has some 340,000 clones, around 87% appearing once. Sequencing was carried out using PBMCs. Receptor source: a woman aged 25 to 39 in good health and CMV-seropositive.

The chain combines TRBV27 with TRBJ2-1; 9 bases match TRBD2. Germline loops: CDR1 MNHEY, CDR2 SMNVEV (reference sequence). V was clipped by 4 bases and J by 1 base; unmatched bases: 5. The CDR3 is 16 residues long. The CDR3 DNA follows: TGTGCCAGCAGTTCATTCCTAGCGGGGTCCTACAATGAGCAGTTCTTC. It translates to CASSSFLAGSYNEQFF.

This clone occurred a few times. The chain has TRBV18 and TRBJ2-7; unclear D gene. The germline V gene encodes CDR1 KGHSH and CDR2 LQKENI. The V and J ends lost 3 bases and 4 bases respectively, with 10 bases between them. This CDR3 has 13 amino acids. The CDR3 region has the DNA TGTGCCAGCTCACCGCAGGCCCGTTACGAGCAGTACTTC. The encoded protein is CASSPQARYEQYF.

Note on this clone: Other DNA sequences in this specimen translate into the identical CDR3. The chain uses TRBV7-3 and TRBJ2-1; 8 bases match TRBD1. Trimming took 0 bases from V and 6 from J; bases not matched to a gene: 4. The germline CDR1 and CDR2 sequences are SGHTA and FQGTGA. The CDR3 loop spans 15 amino acids. The CDR3 sequence: CASSLTGTGGNEQFF. CDR3 in DNA: TGTGCCAGCAGCTTAACCGGAACAGGGGGCAATGAGCAGTTCTTC.

The V and J genes are TRBV6-6 and TRBJ2-3; 9 bases fit TRBD2. The CDR3 length is 14 residues. Germline V gene lookup returns CDR1 MNHNY and CDR2 SVGAGI (reference sequence). The V gene end was trimmed by 6 bases and the J gene end by 5 bases; junction bases not matched to a gene: 6. CDR3: CASRAGGVIDTQYF. In nucleotides, the CDR3 is TGTGCCAGCAGGGCGGGGGGGGTAATAGATACGCAGTATTTT.

This chain connects TRBV7-2 to TRBJ2-7, with TRBD2 matching over 11 bases. The trim removed 0 bases at V and 1 base at J, leaving 5 bases unmatched. The CDR3 covers 17 residues. Germline loops: CDR1 SGHTA, CDR2 FQGNSA. CDR3 nucleotide sequence: TGTGCCAGCAGCTTAGCGGTGGCTAGCGGGGGGTCCTACGAGCAGTACTTC. Translating it yields CASSLAVASGGSYEQYF.

The chain uses TRBV7-2 and TRBJ2-1; 9 nucleotides align to TRBD2. This CDR3 contains 15 residues. V was pared by 1 base and J by 4 bases, with 2 bases of the junction left unmatched. The germline V gene encodes CDR1 SGHTA and CDR2 FQGNSA. As DNA, the CDR3 is TGTGCCAGCAGCTTAGGCGGGAGGGTTTACAATGAGCAGTTCTTC. It is translated as CASSLGGRVYNEQFF. Using reference TRBV7-2 and TRBJ2-1 for the parts outside the CDR3, the full variable domain is GAGVSQSPSNKVTEKGKDVELRCDPISGHTALYWYRQSLGQGLEFLIYFQGNSAPDKSGLPSDRFSAERTGGSVSTLTIQRTQQEDSAVYLCASSLGGRVYNEQFFGPGTRLTVL.

The V and J genes are TRBV7-2 and TRBJ2-2; D not certain. The CDR3 extends over 14 amino acids. V was shortened by 1 base and J by 2 bases, with 5 bases between the two germline ends. Germline CDR1 is SGHTA and CDR2 is FQGNSA. CDR3 in DNA: TGTGCCAGCAGCTTAGTCCTAAACACCGGGGAGCTGTTTTTT. This gives the protein CASSLVLNTGELFF. The full variable domain, its missing parts supplied by reference TRBV7-2 and TRBJ2-2, is GAGVSQSPSNKVTEKGKDVELRCDPISGHTALYWYRQSLGQGLEFLIYFQGNSAPDKSGLPSDRFSAERTGGSVSTLTIQRTQQEDSAVYLCASSLVLNTGELFFGEGSRLTVL.

This chain connects TRBV10-3 to TRBJ2-7; D unclear. The CDR3 totals 14 residues. V lost 2 bases, J lost 9 bases, and 17 bases lay in between. Germline V gives CDR1 ENHRY, CDR2 SYGVKD. CDR3 in DNA: TGTGCCATCAGTGAGGACGGTACCAAAAAGGGGCAGTACTTC. Translated: CAISEDGTKKGQYF.

This clone came up many times. The chain has TRBV28 and TRBJ1-1; 9 bases match TRBD1. The CDR3 contains 16 residues. Germline assignment: CDR1 MDHEN and CDR2 SYDVKM. Trimming took 4 bases from V and 2 from J; bases not matched to a gene: 8. The CDR3 here is CASSSLRDRVNTEAFF. CDR3 in DNA: TGTGCCAGCAGTTCCCTCCGGGACAGGGTTAACACTGAAGCTTTCTTT.

V and J are TRBV30 and TRBJ2-7; 8 bases are a match to TRBD2. V lost 5 bases, J lost 0 bases, and 6 bases stayed unmatched. This CDR3 has 14 amino acids. Germline CDR1 is GTSNPN and CDR2 is SVGIG (reference sequence). CDR3 amino acids: CAWSTGGGSYEQYF. As DNA, the CDR3 is TGTGCCTGGTCGACCGGGGGGGGCTCCTACGAGCAGTACTTC.

The chain is built from TRBV7-6 and TRBJ2-7, with 8 bases identical to TRBD2. J was trimmed by 3 bases and V by 1 base; bases with no gene match: 8. The CDR3 is 16 amino acids. Germline V gene lookup returns CDR1 SGHVS and CDR2 FNYEAQ. This chain's CDR3 is CASSLGVGGGIYEQYF. CDR3 nucleotides: TGTGCCAGCAGCTTAGGTGTTGGCGGGGGGATCTACGAGCAGTACTTC. Combining the CDR3 with reference TRBV7-6 and TRBJ2-7 gives the whole variable domain GAGVSQSPRYKVTKRGQDVALRCDPISGHVSLYWYRQALGQGPEFLTYFNYEAQQDKSGLPNDRFSAERPEGSISTLTIQRTEQRDSAMYRCASSLGVGGGIYEQYFGPGTRLTVT.

The chain recombines TRBV5-1 with TRBJ2-1, with 13 bases lining up with TRBD2. This CDR3 region has 19 residues. Germline V gene data show CDR1 as SGHRS and CDR2 as YFSETQ. The ends lost 0 bases at V and 0 bases at J; junction bases unmatched: 6. CDR3 coding DNA: TGCGCCAGCAGCTTGGTGGGGACTAGCGGGACTAGCTCCTACAATGAGCAGTTCTTC. It encodes CASSLVGTSGTSSYNEQFF. Supplemented by reference TRBV5-1 and TRBJ2-1, the full variable domain reads KAGVTQTPRYLIKTRGQQVTLSCSPISGHRSVSWYQQTPGQGLQFLFEYFSETQRNKGNFPGRFSGRQFSNSRSEMNVSTLELGDSALYLCASSLVGTSGTSSYNEQFFGPGTRLTVL.

The chain employs TRBV15 and TRBJ1-5, with D possibly being TRBD1 (5 bases). Germline V gene sequence: CDR1 LNHNV, CDR2 YYDKDF (reference sequence). V shed 1 base and J shed 1 base, with 11 bases lying between them. The CDR3 loop spans 16 amino acids. CDR3 protein: CATSRGGERSNQPQHF. The CDR3 DNA sequence: TGTGCCACCAGCAGAGGGGGGGAAAGGAGCAATCAGCCCCAGCATTTT.

The chain combines TRBV5-6 with TRBJ2-1; unclear D gene. Germline V lookup: CDR1 SGHDT, CDR2 YYEEEE. This CDR3 is 16 amino acids long. Trimming took 0 bases from V and 0 from J, leaving 10 bases between them. This CDR3 is CASSLEAKSSYNEQFF. In DNA, the CDR3 is TGTGCCAGCAGCTTGGAGGCGAAGAGCTCCTACAATGAGCAGTTCTTC.

The chain is built from TRBV29-1 and TRBJ1-2; no reliable D call. CDR1 is SQVTM, CDR2 ANQGSEA, per germline. Trimming shortened V by 4 bases and J by 2 bases, and 29 bases separated the two germline ends. CDR3 length: 19 residues. CDR3 DNA: TGCAGCGTTGTTGGGTTTTCTGTTTCACCTCAATACTCCAACTATGGCTACACCTTC. This encodes CSVVGFSVSPQYSNYGYTF. Supplemented by reference TRBV29-1 and TRBJ1-2, the full variable domain reads SAVISQKPSRDICQRGTSLTIQCQVDSQVTMMFWYRQQPGQSLTLIATANQGSEATYESGFVIDKFPISRPNLTFSTLTVSNMSPEDSSIYLCSVVGFSVSPQYSNYGYTFGSGTRLTVV.

The genes are TRBV5-6 and TRBJ1-1, with unresolved D. Germline V gene sequence: CDR1 SGHDT, CDR2 YYEEEE. V was clipped by 1 base and J by 3 bases, with 16 bases between them. The CDR3 totals 16 residues. CDR3: CASSLSLGQADTEAFF. The CDR3 DNA reads as TGTGCCAGCAGCTTGAGTTTGGGTCAGGCCGACACTGAAGCTTTCTTT.

A remark on this clone: This specimen includes other DNA sequences encoding the same CDR3. The CDR3 nucleotides read TGCGCCAGCAGCCTAGACAGACCGAACACCGGGGAGCTGTTTTTT. This gives the protein CASSLDRPNTGELFF. The chain joins TRBV5-1 to TRBJ2-2; the D gene is possibly TRBD1 (5 bases). Germline CDR1 SGHRS, CDR2 YFSETQ. V shed 4 bases and J shed 0 bases, with 10 bases lying between them. There are 15 residues in the CDR3.

The sample holds one count of this clone. The chain couples TRBV28 to TRBJ2-7; D remains ambiguous. Germline V gives CDR1 MDHEN, CDR2 SYDVKM. V shed 3 bases and J shed 3 bases, with 9 bases lying between them. The CDR3 extends over 13 amino acids. As DNA, the CDR3 is TGTGCCAGCAGTTTTCCCAGAGACTACGAGCAGTACTTC. Protein sequence: CASSFPRDYEQYF.

The chain recombines TRBV4-3 with TRBJ2-5, with D maybe TRBD2 (5 bases). The CDR3 is 15 residues long. Germline CDR1 LGHNA, CDR2 YSLEER. The ends were cut back, 3 bases at V and 2 bases at J, with 13 bases in the middle. CDR3 sequence reads: CASSQETDSQETQYF. Written as DNA, the CDR3 is TGCGCCAGCAGCCAGGAAACGGACTCACAAGAGACCCAGTACTTC.

V gene TRBV4-2 combines with J gene TRBJ2-1, with 14 bases aligning to TRBD2. The ends lost 2 bases at V and 5 bases at J; junction bases unmatched: 11. The germline gives CDR1 LGHNA, CDR2 YNFKEQ. This CDR3 has 19 amino acids. The CDR3 nucleotides are TGTGCCAGCAGCCAACAAAACCCCAGACTAGCGGGGGGGGACAATGAGCAGTTCTTC. Protein sequence: CASSQQNPRLAGGDNEQFF.

The J gene is TRBJ1-4, the V gene TRBV4-2; 7 positions agree with TRBD1. Looked up from germline, CDR1 is LGHNA and CDR2 is YNFKEQ. Unmatched junction bases numbered 4, after V lost 3 bases and J lost 6 bases. The CDR3 consists of 14 residues. The CDR3 loop reads CASSQPRGHEKLFF. Written as DNA, the CDR3 is TGTGCCAGCAGCCAGCCAAGGGGGCATGAAAAACTGTTTTTT.

The chain is built from TRBV9 and TRBJ2-7; no firm D call. V lost 2 bases to trimming and J lost 2 bases, with 11 bases between them. The germline CDR1 and CDR2 sequences are SGDLS and YYNGEE. The length of the CDR3 is 14 residues. The CDR3 bases are TGTGCCAGCAGCGTCGAGGTTCAGCCCTACGAGCAGTACTTC. Translation: CASSVEVQPYEQYF.

The chain is built from TRBV19 and TRBJ1-5; 11 positions agree with TRBD1. The junction had 10 bases not matched to a gene; V was cut back by 3 bases and J by 6 bases. The CDR3 is 17 residues long. Germline loops: CDR1 LNHDA, CDR2 SQIVND (reference sequence). The CDR3 protein is CASSIRAGQGAGQPQHF. The CDR3 region has the DNA TGTGCCAGTAGTATTCGCGCCGGACAGGGGGCCGGTCAGCCCCAGCATTTT.

This chain connects TRBV6-1 to TRBJ2-7; 8 nucleotides match TRBD2. The CDR3 totals 14 residues. Germline assignment: CDR1 MNHNS and CDR2 SASEGT. V trimming: 4 bases; J trimming: 0 bases; junction bases outside the gene matches: 2. For the CDR3, the DNA is TGTGCCAGCAGTGCCAGCGGGAGCTCCTACGAGCAGTACTTC. Translated, it gives CASSASGSSYEQYF.